The clone carrying this T cell receptor (beta chain) was detected ten times or more. What it recognizes is unknown. A template switching step contributed a universal primer site, while unique molecular identifiers were present in the cDNA. MiXCR was run by TCRdb on the 5' RACE reads, yielding one entry per CDR3 protein. The sample contains about 700,000 distinct CDR3 sequences, 8.5% to 9.5% of which appear only once. All donors were healthy Caucasians. This entry belongs to a study of identical twins. Study-wide findings and caveats: Out-of-frame alpha sequences shared by twins were enriched for low generation probability. With beta out-of-frame sequences, excess sharing by twins was weaker.

The CDR3 runs to 12 residues. Trimming pared 0 bases from V and 7 bases from J, leaving 5 bases between. Per germline, CDR1 SGDLS and CDR2 YYNGEE. The sample was also linked to a second study, of yellow fever vaccine responses in identical twins.

Sequenced input: PBMCs. The chain carries TRBV9 and TRBJ2-1; D is uncertain. This TCR came from a young woman in good health. This CDR3 is CASSVVQNEQFF. As DNA, the CDR3 is TGTGCCAGCAGCGTAGTTCAAAATGAGCAGTTCTTC. Looking up the rest from reference TRBV9 and TRBJ2-1 gives the full variable domain: DSGVTQTPKHLITATGQRVTLRCSPRSGDLSVYWYQQSLDQGLQFLIQYYNGEERAKGNILERFSAQQFPDLHSELNLSSLELGDSALYFCASSVVQNEQFFGPGTRLTVL.